This T cell receptor (beta chain) stems from a study of tumor and adjacent non-tumor tissue in lung cancer. Study-level background: Patients were aged about 30 to 76, 10 men and about five women, stage I to III. Broader study findings: TCR diversity was significantly greater in tumor than normal lung tissue. Tumor TCR diversity, when higher, was linked to shorter survival. Normal lung showed higher cumulative top 100 clone frequency than tumor.

Turning to this clonotype: The antigen is unknown. A read error is likely, as this CDR3 ends without the conserved phenylalanine or tryptophan. The limits of the CDR3 on the DNA are not certain, so only TCRdb's listed CDR3 is given.

Three rounds of nested PCR, following a modified ARM-PCR protocol, produced the TCRbeta library. TCRdb reprocessed the multiplex PCR reads with MiXCR, giving one entry per CDR3 protein. The table includes tens of thousands of distinct CDR3 sequences, roughly 72% detected once. The template was RNA from unsorted bulk tissue. Germline-derived CDR1 and CDR2 are MDHEN and SYDVKM. The CDR3 extends over 14 residues, inclusive of both ends. The V gene is TRBV28, the J gene TRBJ2-7; the table's D call of TRBD1 was not tested on the DNA. This clonotype was sampled from a woman in her thirties or forties with non-small cell lung cancer. The sample was lung tumor tissue. The CDR3 sequence: CASRSGTSPWQYFL.